Only one count was recorded for the clone carrying this TCR beta chain. The data stem from a study of cytomegalovirus exposure and HLA in healthy donors. Using immunoSEQ multiplex PCR, the repertoire was profiled, and TCRdb retains in-frame clones only, with some absent. The sample holds about 120,000 clones, 85% to 90% seen once. Germline CDR1 reads LNHDA; CDR2 reads SQIVND (reference sequence). Trimming removed 3 bases at V and 0 bases at J, with 11 bases between. The CDR3 has 15 residues. J is TRBJ1-2 and V is TRBV19; D remains unclear. This receptor was taken from a woman between 18 and 29 years old in good health and CMV-seropositive. Sequenced: PBMCs. CDR3 region: CASSIIGKPNYGYTF. Written as DNA, the CDR3 is TGTGCCAGTAGTATTATCGGGAAGCCTAACTATGGCTACACCTTC.